What follows are 25 T cell receptor beta chains derived from one specimen sequenced in a study of radiation and T cells in renal cell carcinoma (dated by TCRdb to 2020 to 2021). Receptors were amplified or captured by the immunoSEQ multiplex PCR assay. As stored in TCRdb, this immuneACCESS dataset retains in-frame rearrangements with V and J assigned. A fraction of the clones does not appear; measured against another copy, unresolved V genes explain less than half of the discrepancy, and the remainder lacks a known reason. This sample has roughly 130,000 clones in its table, and roughly 84% of those were observed once. The top ten hold around 12% of the sample. According to the study, the label for this sample's time point signals: baseline pretreatment blood. The treatment or condition label of this sample denotes: 15 Gy SBRT to primary tumor, nephrectomy 4 weeks later. This material consisted of blood, taken from a patient whose treatment included radiotherapy and nephrectomy. Receptor source: a woman in her forties or fifties with renal cell carcinoma.

The chain recombines TRBV4-2 with TRBJ2-5; D remains ambiguous. Germline V lookup: CDR1 LGHNA, CDR2 YNFKEQ. The length of the CDR3 is 12 residues. V dropped 3 bases and J dropped 2 bases, with 4 bases sitting between them. The CDR3 is CASSHSQETQYF. As DNA, the CDR3 is TGTGCCAGCAGCCACTCTCAAGAGACCCAGTACTTC.

The V gene is TRBV29-1, the J gene TRBJ2-3; D unclear. From germline, CDR1 is SQVTM and CDR2 ANQGSEA. The ends were cut back, 1 base at V and 5 bases at J, with 13 bases in the middle. The CDR3 extends over 14 amino acids. This CDR3 reads CSVEGMGTRDTQYF. In DNA, the CDR3 is TGCAGCGTTGAAGGTATGGGCACGAGAGATACGCAGTATTTT.

This chain joins TRBV2 and TRBJ1-1, with TRBD1 matching over 8 bases. Germline lookup yields CDR1 SNHLY and CDR2 FYNNEI. V lost 6 bases, J lost 6 bases, and 3 bases stayed unmatched. CDR3 length equals 12 residues. The CDR3 spells CASSQGAAEAFF. CDR3 DNA: TGTGCCAGCAGCCAGGGGGCTGCTGAAGCTTTCTTT.

V is TRBV30 and J is TRBJ1-2; D is ambiguous. V gave up 4 bases and J gave up 4 bases, with 19 bases separating them. The CDR3 totals 15 residues. CDR1 and CDR2 from the germline V gene are GTSNPN and SVGIG (reference sequence). For the CDR3, the DNA is TGTGCCTGGATCCGAACGGGGTCCCCCCTCTATGGCTACACCTTC. Translation: CAWIRTGSPLYGYTF.

This rearrangement joins TRBV6-4 to TRBJ1-2, with 9 bases identical to TRBD1. The CDR3 covers 13 residues. J was trimmed by 6 bases and V by 6 bases; bases with no gene match: 5. Looked up from germline, CDR1 is MRHNA and CDR2 is SNTAGT. The CDR3 is CASSLGTGHGYTF. As DNA, the CDR3 is TGTGCCAGCAGCCTTGGGACAGGGCATGGCTACACCTTC.

The rearrangement uses TRBV7-9 and TRBJ1-1; a weak D match, TRBD1 (6 bases). The CDR3 covers 13 residues. V lost 5 bases to trimming and J lost 4 bases, with 11 bases between them. CDR1 SEHNR and CDR2 FQNEAQ come from the germline V gene (reference sequence). CDR3 bases: TGTGCCAGCAGCCTCCAGGGGAGCACTGAAGCTTTCTTT. Translation gives CASSLQGSTEAFF.

The rearrangement links TRBV7-9 to TRBJ2-7; possibly TRBD1 for D (6 bases). Germline values: CDR1 SEHNR, CDR2 FQNEAQ (reference sequence). V gave up 0 bases and J gave up 12 bases, with 12 bases separating them. The CDR3 is made up of 12 amino acids. In nucleotides, the CDR3 is TGTGCCAGCAGCTTAGCACAGGGTCCGGTGTACTTC. The encoded protein is CASSLAQGPVYF.

This sequence joins TRBV5-1 and TRBJ2-7; maybe TRBD2 (6 bases). The CDR3 runs to 14 residues. CDR1 and CDR2 (germline): SGHRS, YFSETQ. V lost 0 bases to trimming and J lost 6 bases, with 13 bases between them. This chain's CDR3 is CASSLDGGAGEQYF. CDR3 in DNA: TGCGCCAGCAGCTTGGATGGAGGGGCTGGCGAGCAGTACTTC.

The gene calls are TRBV9 and TRBJ2-5, with a possible D match to TRBD1 (6 bases). V lost 2 bases, J lost 1 base, and 9 bases lay in between. Germline CDR1 and CDR2: SGDLS and YYNGEE. The CDR3 loop spans 14 amino acids. As DNA, the CDR3 is TGTGCCAGCAGCGTCCGAGGGGGCCAAGAGACCCAGTACTTC. This translates into CASSVRGGQETQYF.

In nucleotides, the CDR3 is TGTGCCAGCAGCCCGCGCCGGGTGTCGCTAATCTACGAGCAGTACTTC. Protein product: CASSPRRVSLIYEQYF. The genes are TRBV7-9 and TRBJ2-7; D not certain. This CDR3 has 16 residues. V was trimmed by 5 bases and J by 3 bases, leaving 20 bases between them. From germline, CDR1 is SEHNR and CDR2 FQNEAQ (reference sequence). Complete variable domain (other parts from reference TRBV7-9 and TRBJ2-7): DTGVSQNPRHKITKRGQNVTFRCDPISEHNRLYWYRQTLGQGPEFLTYFQNEAQLEKSRLLSDRFSAERPKGSFSTLEIQRTEQGDSAMYLCASSPRRVSLIYEQYFGPGTRLTVT.

The CDR3 nucleotides read TGCGCCAGCAGCCGGGGTTCTTCGGGGGACGGCGATGAGCAGTTCTTC. As protein: CASSRGSSGDGDEQFF. The chain employs TRBV5-1 and TRBJ2-1, with a possible D match to TRBD2 (6 bases). V gave up 4 bases and J gave up 8 bases, with 22 bases separating them. Germline assignment: CDR1 SGHRS and CDR2 YFSETQ. The CDR3 is 16 residues long.

The V and J genes are TRBV5-8 and TRBJ2-5; 9 nucleotides agree with TRBD2. The CDR3 loop spans 14 amino acids. V lost 1 base, J lost 5 bases, and 3 bases stayed unmatched. CDR1 is SGHTS and CDR2 is YDEGEE in the germline V gene. CDR3 in amino acids: CASSLISGGETQYF. The CDR3 coding sequence is TGTGCCAGCAGCTTGATTAGCGGGGGCGAGACCCAGTACTTC.

Concerning this clone: The identical CDR3 is also encoded by other nucleotide sequences in the sample. This CDR3 reads CASSLPRNTIYF. The CDR3 region has the DNA TGTGCCAGCAGCTTACCTCGAAACACCATATATTTT. The J gene is TRBJ1-3, the V gene TRBV11-2; D not resolved. V was clipped by 2 bases and J by 5 bases, with 4 bases between them. The CDR3 is 12 amino acids. Germline V gene sequence: CDR1 SGHAT, CDR2 FQNNGV.

The chain links TRBV5-1 to TRBJ2-5; no reliable D call. CDR3 length: 14 residues. V lost 2 bases, J lost 1 base, and 9 bases lay in between. Germline V gene data show CDR1 as SGHRS and CDR2 as YFSETQ. CDR3 nucleotide sequence: TGCGCCAGCAGCTTCGGGCAGACCCAAGAGACCCAGTACTTC. Translating it yields CASSFGQTQETQYF.

The genes are TRBV2 and TRBJ1-2; D is perhaps TRBD1 (5 bases). Germline CDR1 reads SNHLY; CDR2 reads FYNNEI. CDR3 length: 14 residues. V lost 6 bases, J lost 5 bases, and 16 bases lay in between. As DNA, the CDR3 is TGTGCCAGCAGGGGGACTGCCCTGGGGTATGGCTACACCTTC. Translated, it gives CASRGTALGYGYTF.

This clone was recorded once. The chain uses TRBV5-1 and TRBJ1-1, with D possibly matching TRBD1 (6 bases). This CDR3 spans 15 amino acids. The V and J ends lost 4 bases and 3 bases respectively, with 16 bases between them. CDR1 is SGHRS and CDR2 is YFSETQ in the germline V gene. CDR3 nucleotide sequence: TGCGCCAGCAGCCCGGAGGGGGTTGCGGACACTGAAGCTTTCTTT. Translated, it gives CASSPEGVADTEAFF.

The chain recombines TRBV19 with TRBJ1-5; D is uncertain. Germline lookup yields CDR1 LNHDA and CDR2 SQIVND (reference sequence). V was trimmed by 1 base and J by 0 bases, leaving 4 bases between them. CDR3 length equals 14 residues. The CDR3 loop is CASSIGNSNQPQHF. The CDR3 DNA is TGTGCCAGTAGTATAGGTAATAGCAATCAGCCCCAGCATTTT.

The sample holds one count of this clone. The V gene is TRBV29-1, the J gene TRBJ1-5, with D hard to call. Looked up from germline, CDR1 is SQVTM and CDR2 is ANQGSEA. The CDR3 totals 13 residues. V lost 5 bases to trimming and J lost 4 bases, with 12 bases between them. The CDR3 coding sequence is TGCAGCGTTTCAAGGGCCGAAAATCAGCCCCAGCATTTT. It yields the protein CSVSRAENQPQHF.

The chain employs TRBV9 and TRBJ1-1; D is undetermined. The germline V and J ends were trimmed by 0 bases and 1 base, with 7 bases remaining between them. Germline assignment: CDR1 SGDLS and CDR2 YYNGEE. The CDR3 runs to 14 residues. CDR3 protein: CASSVAAENTEAFF. The DNA of the CDR3 is TGTGCCAGCAGCGTAGCTGCGGAGAACACTGAAGCTTTCTTT.

This chain connects TRBV4-3 to TRBJ2-5; D unresolved. The length of the CDR3 is 13 residues. The germline CDR1 and CDR2 sequences are LGHNA and YSLEER. With 0 bases removed from V and 4 bases from J, the gap between germline ends came to 6 bases. The CDR3 DNA sequence: TGCGCCAGCAGCCAAGAGCTAAGAGAGACCCAGTACTTC. Translated, it gives CASSQELRETQYF.

The V call is TRBV30, the J call TRBJ2-1, with 7 positions matching TRBD1. Germline CDR1 and CDR2: GTSNPN and SVGIG (reference sequence). Germline trimming cut 7 bases from V and 0 bases from J; bases unmatched to any gene: 6. This CDR3 has 14 residues. CDR3 protein: CAFLRQGSYNEQFF. Here the CDR3 DNA reads TGTGCCTTTCTCCGACAGGGCTCCTACAATGAGCAGTTCTTC.

The gene calls are TRBV6-1 and TRBJ2-3; D gene uncertain. V lost 1 base to trimming and J lost 2 bases, with 4 bases between them. CDR3 length: 13 residues. The germline V gene has CDR1 MNHNS and CDR2 SASEGT. For the CDR3, the DNA is TGTGCCAGCAGTGAAGGACTCACAGATACGCAGTATTTT. Protein sequence: CASSEGLTDTQYF.

The rearrangement links TRBV5-4 to TRBJ2-5; the match to TRBD2 covers 8 bases. The length of the CDR3 is 14 residues. CDR1 is SGHNT, CDR2 YYREEE, per germline (reference sequence). V shed 2 bases and J 2 bases; nucleotides not matched to a gene: 2. The CDR3 loop is CASSLRLAQETQYF. For the CDR3, the DNA is TGTGCCAGCAGCTTAAGACTAGCGCAAGAGACCCAGTACTTC.

The chain is built from TRBV19 and TRBJ1-2, with 7 positions matching TRBD1. Per the germline V gene, CDR1 is LNHDA and CDR2 is SQIVND (reference sequence). V was clipped by 7 bases and J by 6 bases; unmatched bases: 8. This CDR3 has 13 amino acids. CDR3 loop: CASNQGQINGYTF. As DNA, the CDR3 is TGTGCCAGTAACCAGGGACAGATAAATGGCTACACCTTC.

The genes are TRBV5-1 and TRBJ1-6, with 11 bases aligning to TRBD1. There are 18 residues in the CDR3. V lost 2 bases, J lost 5 bases, and 9 bases stayed unmatched. Germline loops: CDR1 SGHRS, CDR2 YFSETQ. CDR3 sequence reads: CASSFQRGTGGNNSPLHF. The CDR3 nucleotides are TGCGCCAGCAGCTTCCAAAGGGGGACAGGGGGAAATAATTCACCCCTCCACTTT.